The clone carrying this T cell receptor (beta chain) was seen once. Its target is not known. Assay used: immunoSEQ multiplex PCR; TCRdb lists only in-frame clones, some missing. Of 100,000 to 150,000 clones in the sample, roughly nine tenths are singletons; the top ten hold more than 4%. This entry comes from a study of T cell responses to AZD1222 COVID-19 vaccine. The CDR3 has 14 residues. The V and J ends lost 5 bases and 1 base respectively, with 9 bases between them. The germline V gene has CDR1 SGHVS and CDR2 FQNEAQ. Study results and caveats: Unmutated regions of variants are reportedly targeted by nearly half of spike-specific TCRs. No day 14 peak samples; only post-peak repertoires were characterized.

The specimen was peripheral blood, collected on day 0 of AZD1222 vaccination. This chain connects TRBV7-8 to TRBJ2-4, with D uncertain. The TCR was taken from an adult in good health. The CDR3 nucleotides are TGTGCCAGCAGCCCACAAGGGGCCAAAAACATTCAGTACTTC. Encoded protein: CASSPQGAKNIQYF.